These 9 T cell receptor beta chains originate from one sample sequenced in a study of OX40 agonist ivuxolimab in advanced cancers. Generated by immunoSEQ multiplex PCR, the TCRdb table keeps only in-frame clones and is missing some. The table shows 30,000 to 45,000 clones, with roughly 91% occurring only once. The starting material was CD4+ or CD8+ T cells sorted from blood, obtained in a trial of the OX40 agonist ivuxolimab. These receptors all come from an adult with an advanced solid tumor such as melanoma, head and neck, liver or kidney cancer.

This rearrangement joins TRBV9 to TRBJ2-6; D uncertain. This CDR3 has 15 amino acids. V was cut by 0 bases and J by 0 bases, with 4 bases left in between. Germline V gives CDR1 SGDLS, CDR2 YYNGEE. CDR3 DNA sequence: TGTGCCAGCAGCGTAGGCAACTCTGGGGCCAACGTCCTGACTTTC. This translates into CASSVGNSGANVLTF. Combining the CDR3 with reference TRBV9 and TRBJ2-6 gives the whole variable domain DSGVTQTPKHLITATGQRVTLRCSPRSGDLSVYWYQQSLDQGLQFLIQYYNGEERAKGNILERFSAQQFPDLHSELNLSSLELGDSALYFCASSVGNSGANVLTFGAGSRLTVL.

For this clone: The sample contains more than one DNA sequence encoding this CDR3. The CDR3 loop reads CASSEAHSQYEKLFF. The CDR3 bases are TGTGCCAGCAGTGAAGCGCACAGTCAGTATGAAAAACTGTTTTTT. The chain has TRBV2 and TRBJ1-4; D is ambiguous. CDR1 is SNHLY and CDR2 is FYNNEI in the germline V gene. The CDR3 length is 15 residues. The V end was cut by 0 bases, the J end by 6 bases, with 11 bases between.

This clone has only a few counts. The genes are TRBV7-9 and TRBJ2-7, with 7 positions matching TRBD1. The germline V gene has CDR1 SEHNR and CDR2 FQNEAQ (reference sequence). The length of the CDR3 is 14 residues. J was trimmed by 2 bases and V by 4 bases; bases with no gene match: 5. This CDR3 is CASSSGTATYEQYF. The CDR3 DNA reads TGTGCCAGCAGCTCCGGGACAGCTACCTACGAGCAGTACTTC.

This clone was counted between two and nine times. Here the CDR3 reads CASSWASGPSYEQYF. The CDR3 coding sequence is TGTGCCAGCAGCTGGGCTAGCGGGCCGTCCTACGAGCAGTACTTC. V usage is TRBV7-3 and J usage is TRBJ2-7; 8 positions match TRBD2. The CDR3 covers 15 residues. With 4 bases clipped from V and 1 base from J, the junction kept 6 bases outside the gene matches. The V gene's germline CDR1 is SGHTA and CDR2 FQGTGA.

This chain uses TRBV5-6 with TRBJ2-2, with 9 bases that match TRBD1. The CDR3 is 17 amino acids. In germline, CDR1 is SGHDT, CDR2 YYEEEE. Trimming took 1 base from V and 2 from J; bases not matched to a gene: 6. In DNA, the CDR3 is TGTGCCAGCAGCTTGAAGTGGACAGGGGAAAACACCGGGGAGCTGTTTTTT. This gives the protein CASSLKWTGENTGELFF.

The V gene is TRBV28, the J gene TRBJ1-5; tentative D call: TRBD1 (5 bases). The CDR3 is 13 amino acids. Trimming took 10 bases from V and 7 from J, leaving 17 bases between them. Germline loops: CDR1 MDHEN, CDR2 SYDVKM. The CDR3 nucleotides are TGTGCCATCTGGGGGTCACAAGGCCAGCCCCAGCATTTT. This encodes CAIWGSQGQPQHF.

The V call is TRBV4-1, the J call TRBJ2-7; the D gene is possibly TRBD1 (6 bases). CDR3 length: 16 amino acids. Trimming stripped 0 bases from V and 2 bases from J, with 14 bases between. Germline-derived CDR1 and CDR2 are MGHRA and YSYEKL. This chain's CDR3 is CASSQDRGGSAYEQYF. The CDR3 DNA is TGCGCCAGCAGCCAAGACAGAGGGGGAAGCGCCTACGAGCAGTACTTC.

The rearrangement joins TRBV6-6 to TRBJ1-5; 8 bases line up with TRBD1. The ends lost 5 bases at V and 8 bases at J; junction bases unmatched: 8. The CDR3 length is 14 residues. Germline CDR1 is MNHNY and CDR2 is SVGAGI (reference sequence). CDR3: CASSGQGAVEPQHF. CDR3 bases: TGTGCCAGCAGTGGCCAGGGGGCCGTAGAGCCCCAGCATTTT.

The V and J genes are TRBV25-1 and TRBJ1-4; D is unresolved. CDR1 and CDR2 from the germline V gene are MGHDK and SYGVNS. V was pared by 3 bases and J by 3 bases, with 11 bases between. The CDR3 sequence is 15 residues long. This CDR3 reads CASSDRRAPNEKLFF. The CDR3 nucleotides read TGTGCCAGCAGTGACCGTCGGGCACCTAATGAAAAACTGTTTTTT.